Listed here are 12 T cell receptor beta chains from one sample, sequenced in a study of CD8 T cells in Susac syndrome. An input of about 0.45 to 1 ug of RNA was subjected to reverse transcription using random hexamers. TCRdb itself ran the immunoSEQ multiplex PCR reads through MiXCR, one entry per CDR3 protein. The sample contains around 130,000 distinct CDR3 sequences, around 75% of which appear only once. Sequences were obtained from CD8+ T cells from PBMCs. The receptors stem from a human donor with multiple sclerosis.

V and J are TRBV29-1 and TRBJ2-7, with D maybe TRBD1 (5 bases). Germline V gene lookup returns CDR1 SQVTM and CDR2 ANQGSEA. CDR3 size: 15 residues. The V gene lost 0 bases and the J gene lost 3 bases, with 15 bases spanning the gap. This CDR3 reads CSVEDLSGANYEQYF. In DNA form, the CDR3 reads TGCAGCGTTGAAGACCTCAGTGGGGCGAACTACGAGCAGTACTTC.

J is TRBJ2-7 and V is TRBV28; 9 bases agree with TRBD1. After removal of 6 bases from V and 4 bases from J, the junction contained 7 bases not matched to a gene. Germline CDR1 MDHEN, CDR2 SYDVKM. The CDR3 contains 14 residues. CDR3 nucleotide sequence: TGTGCCAGCAGCGGGACAGGGATGTTGTACGAGCAGTACTTC. Its translation: CASSGTGMLYEQYF.

The V call is TRBV7-8, the J call TRBJ2-4; tentatively, D is TRBD1 (6 bases). Germline V gene lookup returns CDR1 SGHVS and CDR2 FQNEAQ. The CDR3 spans 17 residues. Trimming took off 0 bases at V and 4 bases at J, with 16 bases between the two ends. The CDR3 spells CASSLALPGTSKNIQYF. The DNA of the CDR3 is TGTGCCAGCAGCTTAGCGCTCCCCGGGACATCAAAAAACATTCAGTACTTC.

The chain couples TRBV7-9 to TRBJ2-7; TRBD2 is a possible D gene (6 bases). CDR1 and CDR2 (germline): SEHNR, FQNEAQ (reference sequence). V was trimmed by 5 bases and J by 5 bases, leaving 10 bases between them. The CDR3 is 12 amino acids. The CDR3 region is CASSPRGDEQYF. CDR3 nucleotides: TGTGCCAGCAGCCCACGCGGGGACGAGCAGTACTTC.

The chain couples TRBV7-9 to TRBJ2-3, with a tentative D call TRBD1 (6 bases). CDR1 is SEHNR and CDR2 is FQNEAQ in the germline V gene (reference sequence). V lost 8 bases and J 2 bases, leaving 14 bases between the germline ends. This CDR3 comprises 14 residues. CDR3 protein: CASGRTEYTDTQYF. CDR3 nucleotides: TGTGCCAGCGGTCGGACAGAGTACACAGATACGCAGTATTTT.

The CDR3 here is CASSSQGQTYGYTF. Written as DNA, the CDR3 is TGTGCCAGCAGTTCTCAGGGACAGACCTATGGCTACACCTTC. This rearrangement joins TRBV27 to TRBJ1-2; 7 bases are a match to TRBD1. The CDR3 is made up of 14 amino acids. CDR1 is MNHEY and CDR2 is SMNVEV in the germline V gene (reference sequence). V lost 4 bases, J lost 4 bases, and 6 bases stayed unmatched.

The DNA of the CDR3 is TGTGCCACCAGCAGCCCGGGGAGGGCGGGAGGGACCTACAATGAGCAGTTCTTC. Amino acids: CATSSPGRAGGTYNEQFF. V usage is TRBV15 and J usage is TRBJ2-1; 9 nucleotides align to TRBD2. Germline V gene lookup returns CDR1 LNHNV and CDR2 YYDKDF (reference sequence). This CDR3 contains 18 residues. V was pared by 3 bases and J by 2 bases, with 11 bases of the junction left unmatched.

The chain carries TRBV7-6 and TRBJ1-1; 7 bases are a match to TRBD1. The CDR3 length is 16 residues. Germline assignment: CDR1 SGHVS and CDR2 FNYEAQ. V was clipped by 5 bases and J by 4 bases; unmatched bases: 13. The CDR3, as DNA: TGTGCCAGCAGCCCGACGACAGGGCGTAAGGTCACTGAAGCTTTCTTT. Translating it yields CASSPTTGRKVTEAFF.

The chain has TRBV20-1 and TRBJ1-1; no firm D call. V dropped 0 bases and J dropped 8 bases, with 13 bases sitting between them. The germline CDR1 and CDR2 sequences are DFQATT and SNEGSKA (reference sequence). The CDR3 covers 13 residues. CDR3 amino acids: CSARDDSEREAFF. The CDR3 DNA is TGCAGTGCTAGAGACGACTCCGAGCGGGAAGCTTTCTTT.

Here the CDR3 reads CASSWTPIDSSGANVLTF. CDR3 bases: TGTGCCAGCAGCTGGACACCCATTGATAGCTCTGGGGCCAACGTCCTGACTTTC. The chain is built from TRBV7-9 and TRBJ2-6; maybe TRBD1 (5 bases). V lost 4 bases and J lost 0, with 16 bases in between. Germline V gene data show CDR1 as SEHNR and CDR2 as FQNEAQ (reference sequence). CDR3 size: 18 residues.

The V and J genes are TRBV29-1 and TRBJ1-1; D is possibly TRBD1 (5 bases). CDR3 size: 13 residues. Germline values: CDR1 SQVTM, CDR2 ANQGSEA. V was cut by 7 bases and J by 0 bases, with 12 bases left in between. CDR3 bases: TGCAGCGCTAGGACAAGGTTGAACACTGAAGCTTTCTTT. It codes for CSARTRLNTEAFF.

The genes are TRBV19 and TRBJ2-2; a weak D match, TRBD2 (7 bases). The V end lost 11 bases, the J end lost 3 bases, and 16 bases lay between the germline ends. Germline CDR1 and CDR2: LNHDA and SQIVND (reference sequence). The CDR3 is made up of 14 amino acids. CDR3 bases: TGTGCCCGTAAGGGGGGGCGGGACACCGGGGAGCTGTTTTTT. This sequence encodes CARKGGRDTGELFF.